Described below is a single T cell receptor (beta chain) sequence and its context. Only in-frame clones appear in the TCRdb table, and some are missing; sequencing was by immunoSEQ multiplex PCR. The table shows about 180,000 clones, with about 90% occurring only once. The source of the sample is a study of blood T cell repertoires in COVID-19. Study background: Sites across the United States, Italy and Spain contributed samples from acute and convalescent COVID-19. The cDNA or gDNA used as material had been derived from T cells, B-cell-depleted T cells, or PBMCs.

The V gene lost 8 bases and the J gene lost 2 bases, with 16 bases spanning the gap. Germline V gives CDR1 LNHDA, CDR2 SQIVND (reference sequence). The CDR3 totals 14 residues. The sequencing sample was made of peripheral blood. This sequence joins TRBV19 and TRBJ2-7; TRBD1 is a possible D gene (6 bases). This receptor was obtained from a man in his 70s with active or convalescent COVID-19. As DNA, the CDR3 is TGTGCCAGTTCCACAGGGATTCGGCCCTACGAGCAGTACTTC. This translates into CASSTGIRPYEQYF.